This T cell receptor (beta chain) was found in a study of T-cell reconstitution after alpha-beta-depleted transplantation in children. Unique molecular identifiers tagged the TCRbeta library. TCRdb analysed the PCR reads with MiXCR anew, one entry per CDR3 protein. The sample yields fewer than 550,000 distinct CDR3 sequences, approximately 10% seen once. The CDR3 covers 13 residues. Germline V lookup: CDR1 LGHNA, CDR2 YNFKEQ. V dropped 6 bases and J dropped 3 bases, with 11 bases sitting between them. This clonotype was picked up a small number of times. The chain combines TRBV4-2 with TRBJ2-5, with a possible D match to TRBD1 (6 bases). The sequence was obtained from a human donor who donated a stem cell graft to a child with acute myeloid leukemia. Here the sequenced sample was PBMCs from the stem cell graft donor, taken from the stem cell graft. CDR3 protein: CASRETGKETQYF. CDR3 DNA sequence: TGTGCCAGCAGGGAGACAGGAAAAGAGACCCAGTACTTC.